The clone carrying this TCR beta chain has at least ten counts. Its specificity is unknown. This sample stems from a study of Graves' ophthalmopathy and Graves' hyperthyroidism. Study context: The collection of peripheral blood took place at initial diagnosis, before any treatment.

None of the included patients had other autoimmune diseases, uncontrolled infections, pregnancy or lactation, as these led to exclusion. Investigators amplified TCR beta CDR3 regions from RNA transcripts. HTBI-primed first-round RT-PCR preceded second-round multiplex PCR. MiXCR, run by TCRdb on the multiplex PCR reads, gives a single entry per CDR3 protein. The data contain 200,000 to 250,000 distinct CDR3 sequences, about 22% of them singletons. Regarding the study as a whole: Most thyroid clonotypes expanded beyond 0.001 frequency were also found in blood. In separating ophthalmopathy from stable hyperthyroidism, a 13-signature model achieved roughly 89% sensitivity and approximately 80% specificity.

Sequencing was performed on peripheral blood. The sequence was obtained from a woman between 45 and 65 years old with Graves' ophthalmopathy.

Here the CDR3 DNA reads TGTGCCAGCAATACCGGTCCCTACTATGGCTACACCTTC. This encodes CASNTGPYYGYTF. This rearrangement joins TRBV2 to TRBJ1-2; D call uncertain. Germline V lookup: CDR1 SNHLY, CDR2 FYNNEI. V lost 7 bases and J lost 3, with 12 bases in between. This CDR3 comprises 13 residues. Based on the CDR3 plus reference TRBV2 and TRBJ1-2, the full variable domain is EPEVTQTPSHQVTQMGQEVILRCVPISNHLYFYWYRQILGQKVEFLVSFYNNEISEKSEIFDDQFSVERPDGSNFTLKIRSTKLEDSAMYFCASNTGPYYGYTFGSGTRLTVV.